This TCR beta chain appears in the sequencing data of a study of cytomegalovirus exposure and HLA in healthy donors. Study at large: Of all 380 or so donors who were genotyped, 75% to 90% belonged to the Caucasian-associated ancestry cluster.

PCR primers comprised 60 Vbeta and 13 Jbeta primers. The method was immunoSEQ multiplex PCR; TCRdb's version includes in-frame clones alone and lacks a portion of them. This sample has around 120,000 clones, with 60% to 85% found just once. Study-wide results and limits: Of the V segments, some could not be distinguished, including TRBV6-2 and TRBV6-3, and were excluded.

Germline V gives CDR1 KGHSH, CDR2 LQKENI. V lost 4 bases and J 2 bases, leaving 14 bases between the germline ends. The CDR3 sequence is 15 residues long. A remark on this clone: No antigen is known for it.

This chain links TRBV18 with TRBJ2-5, with D hard to call. Specimen: PBMCs. The source is a man over 45 in good health and CMV-seropositive. CDR3 region: CASSLMAVRQETQYF. CDR3 nucleotides: TGTGCCAGCTCACTTATGGCGGTGCGACAAGAGACCCAGTACTTC.